One T cell receptor beta chain is described in this entry. Its cognate antigen is unknown. The CDR3 length is 14 residues. The V and J ends lost 4 bases and 7 bases, in that order; junction bases with no gene match: 8. Germline V gene lookup returns CDR1 SGHTS and CDR2 YDEGEE. The sample is drawn from a study of CD8 T cells in Susac syndrome. In the study overall: When blood was drawn, the patients with Susac syndrome were therapy-naive, on corticosteroids, or on intravenous immunoglobulin alone.

Reverse transcription used roughly 0.5 to 1 ug RNA and random hexamers. It was immunoSEQ multiplex PCR that amplified TCR beta CDR3 across 54 Vbeta and 13 Jbeta. From the immunoSEQ multiplex PCR reads, TCRdb called clonotypes with MiXCR, one entry per CDR3 protein. The top ten clones hold less than 0.6% of a sample with 65,000 to 85,000 distinct CDR3 sequences, 90% to 95% of them seen once. Sequencing of TCR beta was performed on blood CD8+ T cells and on blood CD4+ T cells. The study's findings and limits: CD8+ clones in Susac expanded most in TEMRA cells and active patients.

What was sequenced was CD8+ T cells from PBMCs. This clonotype was sampled from a human donor with Susac syndrome. This rearrangement joins TRBV5-8 to TRBJ2-1; 7 nucleotides line up with TRBD1. DNA of the CDR3: TGTGCCAGCAGCCTGACAGGGACCGGGAATGAGCAGTTCTTC. Translating it yields CASSLTGTGNEQFF.